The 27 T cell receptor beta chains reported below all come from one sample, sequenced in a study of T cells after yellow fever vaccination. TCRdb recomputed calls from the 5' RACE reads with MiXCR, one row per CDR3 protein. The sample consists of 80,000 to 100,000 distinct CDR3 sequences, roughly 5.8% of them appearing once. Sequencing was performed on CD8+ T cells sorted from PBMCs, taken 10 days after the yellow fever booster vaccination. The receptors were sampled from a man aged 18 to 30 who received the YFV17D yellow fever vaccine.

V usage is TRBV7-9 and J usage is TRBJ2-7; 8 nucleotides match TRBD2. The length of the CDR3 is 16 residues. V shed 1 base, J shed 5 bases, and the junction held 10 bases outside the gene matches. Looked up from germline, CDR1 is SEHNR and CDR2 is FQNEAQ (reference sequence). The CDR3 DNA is TGTGCCAGCAGCTTAGGAGTTCCGGGACTAGGTGACGAGCAGTACGTC. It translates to CASSLGVPGLGDEQYV.

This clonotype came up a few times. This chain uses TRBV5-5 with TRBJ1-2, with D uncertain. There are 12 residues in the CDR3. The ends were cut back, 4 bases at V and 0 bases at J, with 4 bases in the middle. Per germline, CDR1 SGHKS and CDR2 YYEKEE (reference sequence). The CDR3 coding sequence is TGTGCCAGCAGCGTTACTAACTATGGCTACACCTTC. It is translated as CASSVTNYGYTF. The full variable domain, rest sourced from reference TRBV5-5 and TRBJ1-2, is DAGVTQSPTHLIKTRGQQVTLRCSPISGHKSVSWYQQVLGQGPQFIFQYYEKEERGRGNFPDRFSARQFPNYSSELNVNALLLGDSALYLCASSVTNYGYTFGSGTRLTVV.

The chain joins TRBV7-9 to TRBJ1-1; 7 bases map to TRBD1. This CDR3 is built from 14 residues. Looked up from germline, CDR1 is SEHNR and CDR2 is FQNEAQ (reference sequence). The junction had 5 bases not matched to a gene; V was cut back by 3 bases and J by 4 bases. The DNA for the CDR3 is TGTGCCAGCAGCTTGACAGGGCAGGGCACTGAAGCTTTCTTT. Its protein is CASSLTGQGTEAFF. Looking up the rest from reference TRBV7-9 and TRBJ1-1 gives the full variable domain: DTGVSQNPRHKITKRGQNVTFRCDPISEHNRLYWYRQTLGQGPEFLTYFQNEAQLEKSRLLSDRFSAERPKGSFSTLEIQRTEQGDSAMYLCASSLTGQGTEAFFGQGTRLTVV.

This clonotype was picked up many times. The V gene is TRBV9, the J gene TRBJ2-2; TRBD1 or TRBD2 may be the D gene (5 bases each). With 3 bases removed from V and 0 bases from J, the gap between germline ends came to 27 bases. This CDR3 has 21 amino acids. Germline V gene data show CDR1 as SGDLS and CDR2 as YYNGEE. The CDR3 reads CASSGWGPRGPARANTGELFF. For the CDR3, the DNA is TGTGCCAGCAGCGGGTGGGGCCCCAGAGGGCCAGCACGCGCGAACACCGGGGAGCTGTTTTTT.

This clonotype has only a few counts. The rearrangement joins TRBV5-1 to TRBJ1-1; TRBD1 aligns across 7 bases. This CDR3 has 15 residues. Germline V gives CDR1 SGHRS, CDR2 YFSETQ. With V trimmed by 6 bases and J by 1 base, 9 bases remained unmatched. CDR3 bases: TGCGCCAGCAACCCACGACAGGGCCGGAACACTGAAGCTTTCTTT. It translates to CASNPRQGRNTEAFF.

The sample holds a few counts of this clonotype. CDR3 coding DNA: TGTGCCACCAGCCGCCCCAGGGCAGGGCTCACAGATACGCAGTATTTT. Encoded protein: CATSRPRAGLTDTQYF. V is TRBV15 and J is TRBJ2-3, with a weak D call TRBD1 (5 bases). The V gene lost 5 bases and the J gene lost 2 bases, with 17 bases spanning the gap. Germline CDR1 reads LNHNV; CDR2 reads YYDKDF (reference sequence). This CDR3 is 16 amino acids long.

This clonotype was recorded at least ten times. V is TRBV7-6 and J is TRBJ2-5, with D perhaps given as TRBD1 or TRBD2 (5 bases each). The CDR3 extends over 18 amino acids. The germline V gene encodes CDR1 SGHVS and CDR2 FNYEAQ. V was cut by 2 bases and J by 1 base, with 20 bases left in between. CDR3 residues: CASSLSSGTIGGQETQYF. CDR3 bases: TGTGCCAGCAGCTTATCCAGTGGGACGATTGGGGGCCAAGAGACCCAGTACTTC.

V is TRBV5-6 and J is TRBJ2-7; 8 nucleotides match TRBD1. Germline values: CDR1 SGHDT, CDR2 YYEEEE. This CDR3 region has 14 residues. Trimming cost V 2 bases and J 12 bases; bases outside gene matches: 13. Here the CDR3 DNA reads TGTGCCAGCAGCTTCGGGACAGGCCCCCCACAAAGGTACTTC. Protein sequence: CASSFGTGPPQRYF.

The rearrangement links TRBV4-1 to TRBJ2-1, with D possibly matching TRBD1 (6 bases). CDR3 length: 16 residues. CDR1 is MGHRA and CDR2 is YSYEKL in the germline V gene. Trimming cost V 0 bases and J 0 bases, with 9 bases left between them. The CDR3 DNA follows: TGCGCCAGCAGCCAAGAAAACAGGGTCTCCTACAATGAGCAGTTCTTC. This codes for CASSQENRVSYNEQFF.

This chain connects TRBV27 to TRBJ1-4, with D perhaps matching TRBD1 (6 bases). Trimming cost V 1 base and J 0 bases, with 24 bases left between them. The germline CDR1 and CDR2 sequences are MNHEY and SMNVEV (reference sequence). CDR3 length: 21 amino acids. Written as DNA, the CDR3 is TGTGCCAGCAGTTTATTGCGTCTGACAGGTCGCTCTGGGGCAACTAATGAAAAACTGTTTTTT. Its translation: CASSLLRLTGRSGATNEKLFF. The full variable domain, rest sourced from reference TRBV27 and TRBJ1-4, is EAQVTQNPRYLITVTGKKLTVTCSQNMNHEYMSWYRQDPGLGLRQIYYSMNVEVTDKGDVPEGYKVSRKEKRNFPLILESPSPNQTSLYFCASSLLRLTGRSGATNEKLFFGSGTQLSVL.

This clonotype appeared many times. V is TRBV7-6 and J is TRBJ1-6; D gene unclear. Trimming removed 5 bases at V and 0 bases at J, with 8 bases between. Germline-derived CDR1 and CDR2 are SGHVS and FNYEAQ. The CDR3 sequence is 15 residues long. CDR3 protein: CASSPQSSYNSPLHF. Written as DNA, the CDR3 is TGTGCCAGCAGCCCCCAGAGCTCCTATAATTCACCCCTCCACTTT.

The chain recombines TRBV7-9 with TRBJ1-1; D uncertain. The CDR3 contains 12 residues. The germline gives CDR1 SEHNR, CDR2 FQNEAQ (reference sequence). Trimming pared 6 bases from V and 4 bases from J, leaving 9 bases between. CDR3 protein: CASSISPTEAFF. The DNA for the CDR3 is TGTGCCAGCAGTATAAGCCCCACTGAAGCTTTCTTT.

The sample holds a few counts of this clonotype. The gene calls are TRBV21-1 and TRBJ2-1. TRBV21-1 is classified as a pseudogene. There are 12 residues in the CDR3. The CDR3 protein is CASSKEVNEQFF. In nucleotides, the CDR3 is TGTGCCAGCAGCAAAGAAGTGAATGAGCAGTTCTTC.

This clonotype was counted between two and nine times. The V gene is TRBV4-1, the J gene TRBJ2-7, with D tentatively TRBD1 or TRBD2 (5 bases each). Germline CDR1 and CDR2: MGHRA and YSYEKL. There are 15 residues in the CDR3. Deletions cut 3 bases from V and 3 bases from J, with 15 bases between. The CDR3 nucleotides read TGCGCCAGCAGCCAGTTACCGGGACCTCGCTACGAGCAGTACTTC. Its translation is CASSQLPGPRYEQYF.

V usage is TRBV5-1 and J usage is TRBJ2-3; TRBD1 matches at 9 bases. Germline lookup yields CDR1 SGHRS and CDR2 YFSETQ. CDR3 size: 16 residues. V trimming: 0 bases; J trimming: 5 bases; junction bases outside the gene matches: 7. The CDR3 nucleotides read TGCGCCAGCAGCTTGGCCTTGACAGGGGGAGGAGATACGCAGTATTTT. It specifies CASSLALTGGGDTQYF. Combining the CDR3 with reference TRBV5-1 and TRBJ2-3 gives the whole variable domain KAGVTQTPRYLIKTRGQQVTLSCSPISGHRSVSWYQQTPGQGLQFLFEYFSETQRNKGNFPGRFSGRQFSNSRSEMNVSTLELGDSALYLCASSLALTGGGDTQYFGPGTRLTVL.

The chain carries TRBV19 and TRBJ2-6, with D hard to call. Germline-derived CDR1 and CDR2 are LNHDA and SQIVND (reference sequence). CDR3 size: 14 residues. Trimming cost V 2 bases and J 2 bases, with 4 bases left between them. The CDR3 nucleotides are TGTGCCAGTAGTATAAGGACTGGGGCCAACGTCCTGACTTTC. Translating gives CASSIRTGANVLTF.

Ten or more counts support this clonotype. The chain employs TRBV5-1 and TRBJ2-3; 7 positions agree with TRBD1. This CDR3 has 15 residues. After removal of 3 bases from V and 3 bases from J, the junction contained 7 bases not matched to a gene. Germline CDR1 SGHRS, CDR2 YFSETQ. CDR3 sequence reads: CASSSRQGRTDTQYF. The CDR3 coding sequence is TGCGCCAGCAGCTCAAGACAGGGTAGGACAGATACGCAGTATTTT.

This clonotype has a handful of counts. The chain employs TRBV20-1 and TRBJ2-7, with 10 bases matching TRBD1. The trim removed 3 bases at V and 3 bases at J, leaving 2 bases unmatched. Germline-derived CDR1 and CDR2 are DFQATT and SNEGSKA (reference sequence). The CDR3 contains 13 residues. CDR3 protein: CSARDRGIYEQYF. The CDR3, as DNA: TGCAGTGCTAGGGACAGGGGGATCTACGAGCAGTACTTC.

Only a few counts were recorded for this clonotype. The DNA for the CDR3 is TGTGCCATTCAACTACCTTCCTACGAGCAGTACTTC. This gives the protein CAIQLPSYEQYF. The V and J genes are TRBV28 and TRBJ2-7; D remains ambiguous. Trimming shortened V by 10 bases and J by 1 base, and 11 bases separated the two germline ends. CDR3 length: 12 amino acids. Germline V gene sequence: CDR1 MDHEN, CDR2 SYDVKM. The variable domain in full, with the rest retrieved from reference TRBV28 and TRBJ2-7, is DVKVTQSSRYLVKRTGEKVFLECVQDMDHENMFWYRQDPGLGLRLIYFSYDVKMKEKGDIPEGYSVSREKKERFSLILESASTNQTSMYLCAIQLPSYEQYFGPGTRLTVT.

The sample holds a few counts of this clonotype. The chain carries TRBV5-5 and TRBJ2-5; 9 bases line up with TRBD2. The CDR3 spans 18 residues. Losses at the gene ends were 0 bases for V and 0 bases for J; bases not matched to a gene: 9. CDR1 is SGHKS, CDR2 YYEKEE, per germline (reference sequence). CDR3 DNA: TGTGCCAGCAGCTTGGTCTCGGCGGCTAGCGGGGACCAAGAGACCCAGTACTTC. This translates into CASSLVSAASGDQETQYF.

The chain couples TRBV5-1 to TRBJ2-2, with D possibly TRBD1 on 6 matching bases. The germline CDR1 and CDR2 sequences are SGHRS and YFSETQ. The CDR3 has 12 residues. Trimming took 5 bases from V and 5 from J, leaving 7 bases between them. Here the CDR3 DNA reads TGCGCCAGCAGACAGGGTACCGGGGAGCTGTTTTTT. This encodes CASRQGTGELFF.

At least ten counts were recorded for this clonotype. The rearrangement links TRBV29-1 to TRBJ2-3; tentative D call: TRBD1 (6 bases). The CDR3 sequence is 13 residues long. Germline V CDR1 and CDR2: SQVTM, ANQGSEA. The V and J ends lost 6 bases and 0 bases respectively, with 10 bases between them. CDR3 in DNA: TGCAGCGTGGCCGGGACAAGCACAGATACGCAGTATTTT. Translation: CSVAGTSTDTQYF.

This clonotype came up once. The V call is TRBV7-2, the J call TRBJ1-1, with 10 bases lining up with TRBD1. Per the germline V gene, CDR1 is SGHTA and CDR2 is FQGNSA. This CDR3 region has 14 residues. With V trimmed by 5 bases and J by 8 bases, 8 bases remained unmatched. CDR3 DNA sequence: TGTGCCAGCAGCCGGAGGACAGGGGGAGAAGAAGCTTTCTTT. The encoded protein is CASSRRTGGEEAFF.

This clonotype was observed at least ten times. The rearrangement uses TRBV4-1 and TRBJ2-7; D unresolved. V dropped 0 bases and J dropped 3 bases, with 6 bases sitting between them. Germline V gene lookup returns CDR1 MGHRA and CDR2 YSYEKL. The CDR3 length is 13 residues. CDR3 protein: CASSQEASYEQYV. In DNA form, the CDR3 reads TGCGCCAGCAGCCAAGAGGCCAGCTACGAGCAGTACGTC.

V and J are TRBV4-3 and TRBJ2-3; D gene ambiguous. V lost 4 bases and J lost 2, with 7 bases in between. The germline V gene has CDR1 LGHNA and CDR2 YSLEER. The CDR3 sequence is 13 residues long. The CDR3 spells CASSPGLTDTQYF. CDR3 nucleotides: TGCGCCAGCAGCCCCGGGCTCACAGATACGCAGTATTTT.

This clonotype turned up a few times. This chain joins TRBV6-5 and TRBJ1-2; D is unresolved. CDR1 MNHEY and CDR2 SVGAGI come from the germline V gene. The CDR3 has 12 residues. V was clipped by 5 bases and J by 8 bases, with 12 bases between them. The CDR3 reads CASSDPTGGYTF. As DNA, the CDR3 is TGTGCCAGCAGTGACCCAACTGGGGGCTACACCTTC.

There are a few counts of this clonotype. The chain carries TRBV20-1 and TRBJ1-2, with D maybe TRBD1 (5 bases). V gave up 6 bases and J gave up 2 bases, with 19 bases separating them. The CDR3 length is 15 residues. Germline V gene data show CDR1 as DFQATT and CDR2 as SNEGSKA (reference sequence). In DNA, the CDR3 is TGCAGTGCAGCGACAGCCCGAACGGTGAACTATGGCTACACCTTC. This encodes CSAATARTVNYGYTF.